What follows is one TCR beta chain and its context. The target antigen is unknown. The germline CDR1 and CDR2 sequences are KGHSH and LQKENI. The CDR3 spans 15 residues. J lost 5 bases, V lost 1 base, and 4 bases had no gene match. This sample was taken from a study of T cells in Graves' hyperthyroidism and ophthalmopathy. Points from the study as a whole: With a median lead of about six months before onset, the model predicted ophthalmopathy.

Amplified regions were TCR beta CDR3 sequences from RNA transcripts. During a first-round RT-PCR of the TCR CDR3, the HTBI primer set was used. TCRdb passed the multiplex PCR reads through MiXCR, listing each CDR3 protein once. The data contain hundreds of thousands of distinct CDR3 sequences, roughly a fifth of them seen just once; the ten biggest clones take up about 40%. In the ophthalmopathy cohort, Clinical Activity Score was at least 3, NOSPECS grade at least 4, and duration under 3 months. The sequence was obtained from a man aged 45 to 65 with Graves' ophthalmopathy. Sequencing used blood. This chain uses TRBV18 with TRBJ2-1; 8 bases line up with TRBD2. CDR3 coding DNA: TGTGCCAGCTCACCACAGGCGGGAGGCCACAATGAGCAGTTCTTC. This encodes CASSPQAGGHNEQFF.